What follows describes a single TCR beta chain. The data derive from a study of blood T cell repertoires in COVID-19. On the study more broadly: The origin of the acute and convalescent COVID-19 samples was the United States, Italy and Spain. The analysed material was cDNA or gDNA that came from T cells, B-cell-depleted T cells, or PBMCs.

V was cut by 0 bases and J by 1 base, with 13 bases left in between. The CDR3 is made up of 17 amino acids. Germline values: CDR1 LNHDA, CDR2 SQIVND (reference sequence). Authors' methods: How many nucleated cells were present was estimated from reference gene primer amplification. The data were produced by immunoSEQ multiplex PCR, yet TCRdb's version contains in-frame clones alone and is incomplete. V and J calls and clone size come straight from that table; D and trimming were deduced from the DNA. The table lists 97,000 or so clones, 82% of them singletons. This clonotype was sampled from a man in his 70s with active or convalescent COVID-19. Material: peripheral blood. The V gene is TRBV19, the J gene TRBJ1-5; D is ambiguous. The CDR3 sequence: CASSIEAGLWSNQPQHF. In DNA form, the CDR3 reads TGTGCCAGTAGTATAGAAGCGGGATTATGGAGCAATCAGCCCCAGCATTTT.